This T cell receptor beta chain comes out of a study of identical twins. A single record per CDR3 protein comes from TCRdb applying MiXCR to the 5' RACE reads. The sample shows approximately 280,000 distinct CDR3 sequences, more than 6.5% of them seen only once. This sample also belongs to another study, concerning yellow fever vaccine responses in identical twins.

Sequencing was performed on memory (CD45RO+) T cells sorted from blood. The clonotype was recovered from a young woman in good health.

The CDR3 nucleotides read TGTGCCAGCTCCCCGGGGGTGTGGGAAAATGGCTACACCTTC. Translating gives CASSPGVWENGYTF. V gene TRBV18 combines with J gene TRBJ1-2, with a possible D match to TRBD1 (5 bases). Trimming left V 6 bases short and J 6 bases short, with 17 bases between. Germline values: CDR1 KGHSH, CDR2 LQKENI. This CDR3 has 14 amino acids.